The 18 T cell receptor beta chains below all came from one sample that was sequenced in a study of cytomegalovirus exposure and HLA in healthy donors (dated by TCRdb to the late 2010s). The protocol used for the library was the immunoSEQ multiplex PCR assay. The multiplex PCR relied on a mix of 60 forward primers for TCR Vbeta segments and 13 reverse primers for TCR Jbeta segments. Held by TCRdb, this immuneACCESS table contains in-frame sequences only and omits some clones. Under half of the omission traces to an unresolved V gene where checked; the cause of the rest is unknown. Present in this sample are roughly 100,000 clones, roughly 80% of which were seen just once. The ten biggest clones cover roughly 7.1% of the sample. The material sequenced was PBMCs. The receptors were gathered from a man aged 40-55 years in good health and CMV-seropositive.

V gene TRBV10-1 combines with J gene TRBJ2-2, with 8 bases matching TRBD2. The CDR3 loop spans 14 amino acids. V lost 5 bases to trimming and J lost 3 bases; unmatched junction nucleotides: 2. Germline-derived CDR1 and CDR2 are WNHNN and SYGVQD (reference sequence). The CDR3 DNA reads TGCGCCAGCAGTAGCGGGAGTCACACCGGGGAGCTGTTTTTT. As protein: CASSSGSHTGELFF.

The chain is built from TRBV28 and TRBJ1-5; D is uncertain. Germline V gene data show CDR1 as MDHEN and CDR2 as SYDVKM. Trimming shortened V by 2 bases and J by 8 bases, and 7 bases separated the two germline ends. This CDR3 contains 12 residues. In DNA, the CDR3 is TGTGCCAGCAGTTTACCCGGGGAGCCCCAGCATTTT. Its protein is CASSLPGEPQHF.

The chain links TRBV5-1 to TRBJ1-2, with 8 bases matching TRBD1. The V and J ends lost 5 bases and 6 bases, in that order; junction bases with no gene match: 15. The CDR3 consists of 16 residues. CDR1 SGHRS and CDR2 YFSETQ come from the germline V gene. CDR3 DNA sequence: TGCGCCAGCAGTGTACAGGGGGTAAGGGTAAGAGATGGCTACACCTTC. It yields the protein CASSVQGVRVRDGYTF.

The J gene is TRBJ2-1, the V gene TRBV6-1; no clear D. Between the trimmed V and J ends, which lost 6 bases and 5 bases, there was a span of 5 bases. This CDR3 contains 11 residues. Germline values: CDR1 MNHNS, CDR2 SASEGT. The CDR3 nucleotides are TGTGCCAGCAGCCTAGACAATGAGCAGTTCTTC. Translation gives CASSLDNEQFF.

The chain has TRBV5-3 and TRBJ1-2; the D gene is possibly TRBD1 (6 bases). TRBV5-3 is flagged as an ORF with uncertain function. CDR3 size: 14 residues. V was trimmed by 0 bases and J by 8 bases, leaving 14 bases between them. The CDR3 spells CARSLVTGSRGYTF. Here the CDR3 DNA reads TGTGCCAGAAGCTTGGTTACAGGGTCACGCGGCTACACCTTC.

The J gene is TRBJ2-4, the V gene TRBV5-4, with D perhaps matching TRBD2 (6 bases). The length of the CDR3 is 15 residues. Germline V gives CDR1 SGHNT, CDR2 YYREEE (reference sequence). Trimming cost V 2 bases and J 8 bases, with 17 bases left between them. In nucleotides, the CDR3 is TGTGCCAGCAGCTTAGACCACCGGCCGGGGGACATTCAGTACTTC. Its translation: CASSLDHRPGDIQYF.

The chain joins TRBV25-1 to TRBJ1-1; D gene ambiguous. CDR1 is MGHDK and CDR2 is SYGVNS in the germline V gene. The CDR3 spans 13 residues. Trimming left V 6 bases short and J 3 bases short, with 11 bases between. The DNA for the CDR3 is TGTGCCAGCAGGCCAGGACTGCACACTGAAGCTTTCTTT. This translates into CASRPGLHTEAFF.

The V call is TRBV25-1, the J call TRBJ2-5; D is possibly TRBD1 (5 bases). Trimming took off 8 bases at V and 0 bases at J, with 10 bases between the two ends. CDR3 length equals 13 residues. Germline values: CDR1 MGHDK, CDR2 SYGVNS. The CDR3 sequence is CASSPGNQETQYF. The CDR3 DNA is TGTGCCAGCTCCCCAGGGAACCAAGAGACCCAGTACTTC.

The chain employs TRBV4-1 and TRBJ1-1; D is perhaps TRBD1 (6 bases). In germline, CDR1 is MGHRA, CDR2 YSYEKL. There are 16 residues in the CDR3. Trimming stripped 0 bases from V and 7 bases from J, with 18 bases between. CDR3 sequence (DNA): TGCGCCAGCAGCCAAGATCCAGCTAGAGGGGGTGATGAAGCTTTCTTT. It translates to CASSQDPARGGDEAFF.

The CDR3 DNA follows: TGTGCCAGTACTAGGCCTAGAGAGACCCAGTACTTC. It encodes CASTRPRETQYF. The chain recombines TRBV2 with TRBJ2-5; possibly TRBD2 for D (5 bases). The CDR3 loop spans 12 amino acids. V was shortened by 9 bases and J by 4 bases, with 12 bases between the two germline ends. Germline values: CDR1 SNHLY, CDR2 FYNNEI.

The CDR3 DNA reads as TGTGCCAGCAGCTTAACGGGACAGGGGAACACTGAAGCTTTCTTT. This encodes CASSLTGQGNTEAFF. The rearrangement uses TRBV5-4 and TRBJ1-1, with 9 bases matching TRBD1. CDR1 and CDR2 (germline): SGHNT, YYREEE (reference sequence). The CDR3 extends over 15 amino acids. Unmatched junction bases numbered 3, after V lost 2 bases and J lost 1 base.

The V call is TRBV18, the J call TRBJ1-4; the match to TRBD1 covers 7 bases. This CDR3 region has 18 residues. Trimming took 2 bases from V and 4 from J; bases not matched to a gene: 13. CDR1 and CDR2 (germline): KGHSH, LQKENI. CDR3: CASSPSILRGSINEKLFF. In DNA form, the CDR3 reads TGTGCCAGCTCACCATCTATACTCAGGGGGAGTATTAATGAAAAACTGTTTTTT. The whole variable domain, filled in from reference TRBV18 and TRBJ1-4, reads NAGVMQNPRHLVRRRGQEARLRCSPMKGHSHVYWYRQLPEEGLKFMVYLQKENIIDESGMPKERFSAEFPKEGPSILRIQQVVRGDSAAYFCASSPSILRGSINEKLFFGSGTQLSVL.

The rearrangement joins TRBV2 to TRBJ2-3; 7 bases map to TRBD2. The CDR3 runs 16 residues. With 1 base clipped from V and 2 bases from J, the junction kept 6 bases outside the gene matches. Germline V gene sequence: CDR1 SNHLY, CDR2 FYNNEI. The CDR3 nucleotides read TGTGCCAGCAGTGAAGGCTCCGGGACTAACACAGATACGCAGTATTTT. Translated, it gives CASSEGSGTNTDTQYF. The whole variable domain, remainder taken from reference TRBV2 and TRBJ2-3, is EPEVTQTPSHQVTQMGQEVILRCVPISNHLYFYWYRQILGQKVEFLVSFYNNEISEKSEIFDDQFSVERPDGSNFTLKIRSTKLEDSAMYFCASSEGSGTNTDTQYFGPGTRLTVL.

V gene TRBV4-1 combines with J gene TRBJ2-5, with 10 bases that match TRBD2. The DNA end is a closer match to TRBJ2-7, so the J assignment may be wrong. The CDR3 is 16 amino acids. CDR1 is MGHRA and CDR2 is YSYEKL in the germline V gene. This CDR3 is CASSRSSGGSSYEQYF. CDR3 coding DNA: TGCGCCAGCAGCCGGAGTAGCGGGGGGAGCTCCTACGAGCAGTACTTC.

The chain joins TRBV7-9 to TRBJ1-2, with a weak D call TRBD1 (6 bases). Between the trimmed V and J ends, which lost 5 bases and 8 bases, there was a span of 18 bases. This CDR3 is 14 amino acids long. Germline V gene data show CDR1 as SEHNR and CDR2 as FQNEAQ (reference sequence). The CDR3 spells CASSLTGQPEGYTF. DNA for the CDR3: TGTGCCAGCAGCCTCACCGGACAGCCCGAAGGCTACACCTTC.

This chain links TRBV4-2 with TRBJ2-1, with 11 nucleotides matching TRBD2. Germline loops: CDR1 LGHNA, CDR2 YNFKEQ. With V trimmed by 3 bases and J by 5 bases, 9 bases remained unmatched. There are 17 residues in the CDR3. The CDR3 loop is CASSHGFSGRANNEQFF. As DNA, the CDR3 is TGTGCCAGCAGCCATGGGTTTAGCGGGAGGGCCAACAATGAGCAGTTCTTC.

This clone was seen more than once but under ten times. The chain carries TRBV28 and TRBJ2-5; 8 bases align to TRBD2. Trimming removed 3 bases from V and 3 bases from J; junction bases left unmatched: 9. Germline loops: CDR1 MDHEN, CDR2 SYDVKM. The CDR3 is made up of 16 amino acids. CDR3 residues: CASSFYLGRGEETQYF. CDR3 sequence (DNA): TGTGCCAGCAGTTTCTACTTGGGGCGGGGGGAAGAGACCCAGTACTTC.

This clone was picked up a small number of times. J is TRBJ2-7 and V is TRBV5-1, with TRBD2 matching 10 bases. Germline CDR1 is SGHRS and CDR2 is YFSETQ. The V and J ends lost 1 base and 2 bases, in that order; junction bases with no gene match: 3. The CDR3 totals 15 residues. The CDR3 DNA follows: TGCGCCAGCAGCTTGTCCCTAGCGGGAGCCTACGAGCAGTACTTC. Protein sequence: CASSLSLAGAYEQYF.